These 28 T cell receptor beta chains were all obtained from the same sample, sequenced in a study of T cell responses to AZD1222 COVID-19 vaccine. Method: immunoSEQ multiplex PCR; TCRdb's copy keeps in-frame clones and lacks some. The data show about 180,000 clones, 88% seen once. Sequenced material: peripheral blood, taken 28 days after the second AZD1222 dose. Receptor source: an adult who received the AZD1222 COVID-19 vaccine.

The rearrangement uses TRBV28 and TRBJ1-4; 12 bases line up with TRBD1. V was clipped by 6 bases and J by 8 bases; unmatched bases: 4. The CDR3 contains 14 residues. Germline V gene lookup returns CDR1 MDHEN and CDR2 SYDVKM. The CDR3, as DNA: TGTGCCAGCAGCGGGACAGGGGGCAACGAAAAACTGTTTTTT. It specifies CASSGTGGNEKLFF.

The CDR3 DNA reads TGTGCCAGCAGCTTAGGGCTTAGCACAGATACGCAGTATTTT. Translating gives CASSLGLSTDTQYF. This sequence joins TRBV7-3 and TRBJ2-3; D not certain. The CDR3 length is 14 residues. V lost 2 bases, J lost 0 bases, and 6 bases lay in between. Germline CDR1 SGHTA, CDR2 FQGTGA.

This chain joins TRBV3-1 (or the pseudogene TRBV3-2) and TRBJ2-1; a possible D gene is TRBD2 (5 bases). Germline V gene sequence: CDR1 LGHDT, CDR2 YNNKEL (reference sequence). The V end was cut by 4 bases, the J end by 4 bases, with 14 bases between. The CDR3 runs 15 residues. The CDR3 nucleotides read TGTGCCAGCAGCCCCCGGGCGGGTGCTTACAATGAGCAGTTCTTC. Protein sequence: CASSPRAGAYNEQFF.

This sequence joins TRBV4-3 and TRBJ2-2, with 12 bases lining up with TRBD2. The V gene's germline CDR1 is LGHNA and CDR2 YSLEER. This CDR3 comprises 18 residues. V lost 3 bases to trimming and J lost 0 bases; unmatched junction nucleotides: 5. CDR3 amino acids: CASSQSPSGRANTGELFF. CDR3 coding DNA: TGCGCCAGCAGCCAGAGTCCTAGCGGGAGGGCGAACACCGGGGAGCTGTTTTTT.

The chain links TRBV7-3 to TRBJ2-1; 14 bases are shared with TRBD2. The V segment lost 5 bases and the J segment 6 bases; nucleotides outside the gene matches: 9. The V gene's germline CDR1 is SGHTA and CDR2 FQGTGA. The CDR3 covers 17 residues. CDR3 amino acids: CASSNPGGTSGSNEQFF. CDR3 nucleotides: TGTGCCAGCAGCAACCCTGGAGGGACTAGCGGGAGCAATGAGCAGTTCTTC.

CDR3 DNA: TGTGCCAGCAGCTTAGCAGGGAATACCTACGAGCAGTACTTC. This translates into CASSLAGNTYEQYF. The chain recombines TRBV13 with TRBJ2-7; D is possibly TRBD1 (5 bases). Per germline, CDR1 PRHDT and CDR2 FYEKMQ (reference sequence). CDR3 size: 14 residues. Trimming pared 1 base from V and 2 bases from J, leaving 9 bases between.

The chain has TRBV11-3 and TRBJ2-1; TRBD2 matches 12 bases. The CDR3 spans 16 residues. V lost 1 base and J lost 6; bases outside the gene matches: 4. CDR1 and CDR2 from the germline V gene are SGHNT and YENEEA. CDR3 coding DNA: TGTGCCAGCAGCTTAGGTGGACTAGCGGGGCGCAATGAGCAGTTCTTC. Its protein product is CASSLGGLAGRNEQFF.

The rearrangement joins TRBV6-2 or TRBV6-3 to TRBJ1-1; no clear D gene. The CDR3 is made up of 15 amino acids. Germline V gene lookup returns CDR1 MNHEY and CDR2 SVGEGT. V lost 5 bases and J 5 bases, leaving 18 bases between the germline ends. The DNA of the CDR3 is TGTGCCAGCAGTGCCCCCGGACTGGGGAAAACTGAAGCTTTCTTT. Residues: CASSAPGLGKTEAFF.

The chain links TRBV5-8 to TRBJ1-2; 8 nucleotides agree with TRBD1. CDR1 is SGHTS and CDR2 is YDEGEE in the germline V gene. J lost 4 bases, V lost 4 bases, and 3 bases had no gene match. The CDR3 loop spans 13 amino acids. The CDR3 reads CASSKDRGYGYTF. The CDR3 DNA is TGTGCCAGCAGCAAAGACAGGGGCTATGGCTACACCTTC.

The chain employs TRBV7-2 and TRBJ2-7, with TRBD1 matching over 8 bases. V was clipped by 5 bases and J by 1 base; unmatched bases: 7. In germline, CDR1 is SGHTA, CDR2 FQGNSA. The CDR3 loop spans 15 amino acids. CDR3 protein: CASSPRDRSSYEQYF. CDR3 nucleotides: TGTGCCAGCAGCCCCCGGGACAGGAGTTCCTACGAGCAGTACTTC.

The chain uses TRBV7-9 and TRBJ2-7, with 10 bases aligning to TRBD2. V was pared by 11 bases and J by 7 bases, with 11 bases of the junction left unmatched. This CDR3 is 13 amino acids long. Germline assignment: CDR1 SEHNR and CDR2 FQNEAQ (reference sequence). In DNA form, the CDR3 reads TGTGCCGGTGGGGTAGCGGGAGGAGGGGAGCAGTACTTC. Encoded protein: CAGGVAGGGEQYF.

The chain uses TRBV6-5 and TRBJ1-4; TRBD1 aligns across 7 bases. Germline V gene lookup returns CDR1 MNHEY and CDR2 SVGAGI. The CDR3 loop spans 15 amino acids. The J segment lost 6 bases and the V segment lost 7 bases, leaving 11 bases of the junction unmatched. The CDR3 bases are TGTGCCAGCATCACCAGGGGGAGGGGAGATGAAAAACTGTTTTTT. Protein: CASITRGRGDEKLFF.

This clone was observed a few times. This chain links TRBV6-5 with TRBJ1-5; perhaps TRBD1 as D (6 bases). The V end lost 6 bases, the J end lost 5 bases, and 11 bases lay between the germline ends. The CDR3 totals 13 residues. The germline V gene encodes CDR1 MNHEY and CDR2 SVGAGI. The CDR3 nucleotides read TGTGCCAGCAGGGAGACAGGAGATCAGCCCCAGCATTTT. Its translation is CASRETGDQPQHF.

This chain connects TRBV6-5 to TRBJ2-5, with a tentative D call TRBD1 (5 bases). This CDR3 region has 15 residues. Germline V gives CDR1 MNHEY, CDR2 SVGAGI. Trimming took off 6 bases at V and 3 bases at J, with 17 bases between the two ends. In DNA, the CDR3 is TGTGCCAGCAGGCCGAACACCCCAGGGAAAGAGACCCAGTACTTC. It specifies CASRPNTPGKETQYF.

The chain joins TRBV6-5 to TRBJ2-1, with 11 bases identical to TRBD2. V gave up 6 bases and J gave up 10 bases; unmatched junction bases: 11. This CDR3 has 15 amino acids. Germline V lookup: CDR1 MNHEY, CDR2 SVGAGI. DNA of the CDR3: TGTGCCAGCAGCCCCGGGACTAGCGGTTTCGTCGAGCAGTTCTTC. It translates to CASSPGTSGFVEQFF.

V and J are TRBV4-3 and TRBJ2-1; 12 positions match TRBD2. V lost 0 bases to trimming and J lost 6 bases; unmatched junction nucleotides: 12. CDR1 is LGHNA, CDR2 YSLEER, per germline. CDR3 size: 19 residues. In DNA, the CDR3 is TGCGCCAGCAGCCAAGACCACGGGGCTAGCGGGAGGGCCGGCAATGAGCAGTTCTTC. Its translation is CASSQDHGASGRAGNEQFF.

The CDR3 protein is CAWSPVRGLTYNEQFF. DNA for the CDR3: TGTGCCTGGAGCCCTGTCCGAGGACTTACATACAATGAGCAGTTCTTC. The rearrangement links TRBV30 to TRBJ2-1; weak D call: TRBD2 (5 bases). V shed 3 bases and J shed 4 bases, with 19 bases lying between them. The CDR3 runs 16 residues. Per the germline V gene, CDR1 is GTSNPN and CDR2 is SVGIG (reference sequence).

The chain links TRBV20-1 to TRBJ2-2, with 7 bases aligning to TRBD2. Germline-derived CDR1 and CDR2 are DFQATT and SNEGSKA (reference sequence). The CDR3 is 14 residues long. J was trimmed by 2 bases and V by 3 bases; bases with no gene match: 3. This CDR3 reads CSASQAGNTGELFF. For the CDR3, the DNA is TGCAGTGCTAGTCAAGCGGGAAACACCGGGGAGCTGTTTTTT.

This chain connects TRBV24-1 to TRBJ2-7; the D gene is possibly TRBD1 (5 bases). CDR3 length: 13 amino acids. Germline V gene sequence: CDR1 KGHDR, CDR2 SFDVKD. V was clipped by 5 bases and J by 6 bases, with 13 bases between them. This CDR3 reads CATSGSGMGEQYF. CDR3 in DNA: TGTGCCACCAGTGGATCAGGGATGGGCGAGCAGTACTTC.

The J gene is TRBJ2-7, the V gene TRBV7-2, with 10 bases fitting TRBD2. CDR1 is SGHTA and CDR2 is FQGNSA in the germline V gene. The CDR3 extends over 18 amino acids. J gave up 2 bases and V 5 bases, and 15 bases lay outside the gene matches. CDR3 residues: CASSQRASGRARTYEQYF. Written as DNA, the CDR3 is TGTGCCAGCAGCCAGAGGGCCAGCGGGAGGGCCCGTACCTACGAGCAGTACTTC.

This chain joins TRBV7-9 and TRBJ2-7; D gene uncertain. Looked up from germline, CDR1 is SEHNR and CDR2 is FQNEAQ (reference sequence). V lost 4 bases and J lost 3, with 13 bases in between. The CDR3 is 14 amino acids. The CDR3 reads CASSSTPGIYEQYF. The CDR3 DNA is TGTGCCAGCAGCTCCACCCCGGGTATCTACGAGCAGTACTTC.

The chain employs TRBV19 and TRBJ2-7, with TRBD1 as a possible D gene (6 bases). The CDR3 loop spans 15 amino acids. Per germline, CDR1 LNHDA and CDR2 SQIVND (reference sequence). Trimming stripped 3 bases from V and 0 bases from J, with 12 bases between. The CDR3 DNA is TGTGCCAGTAGTATTATACAGGGAAACTCCTACGAGCAGTACTTC. It encodes CASSIIQGNSYEQYF.

In this sample, this clone turned up a few times. This chain connects TRBV7-9 to TRBJ2-2; D is unresolved. Germline V CDR1 and CDR2: SEHNR, FQNEAQ (reference sequence). The CDR3 length is 15 residues. Trimming removed 1 base at V and 0 bases at J, with 6 bases between. The CDR3 DNA reads as TGTGCCAGCAGCTTAGTATATCCGAACACCGGGGAGCTGTTTTTT. Translated, it gives CASSLVYPNTGELFF.

The chain links TRBV7-9 to TRBJ2-2; D remains ambiguous. The germline V gene has CDR1 SEHNR and CDR2 FQNEAQ (reference sequence). The CDR3 has 13 amino acids. The V end lost 3 bases, the J end lost 7 bases, and 9 bases lay between the germline ends. CDR3 sequence (DNA): TGTGCCAGCAGCTTGGGTGGAAACGGGGAGCTGTTTTTT. Translated, it gives CASSLGGNGELFF.

The rearrangement uses TRBV1 and TRBJ1-5. TRBV1 is labeled a pseudogene. The CDR3 extends over 15 amino acids. In nucleotides, the CDR3 is TGCACCAGCAGCGTTTATCTTCCGAGCAATCAGCCCCAGCATTTT. Translating gives CTSSVYLPSNQPQHF.

The chain uses TRBV28 and TRBJ2-3; possible D gene TRBD1, 6 bases. The V gene's germline CDR1 is MDHEN and CDR2 SYDVKM. Trimming cost V 7 bases and J 4 bases, with 15 bases left between them. The CDR3 extends over 14 amino acids. The CDR3 bases are TGTGCCAGCAAGATAGGGGGAGCCGCAGATACGCAGTATTTT. It encodes CASKIGGAADTQYF.

The gene calls are TRBV18 and TRBJ2-3; TRBD2 aligns across 8 bases. Losses at the gene ends were 3 bases for V and 6 bases for J; bases not matched to a gene: 8. The length of the CDR3 is 15 residues. The germline V gene encodes CDR1 KGHSH and CDR2 LQKENI. The CDR3 nucleotides are TGTGCCAGCTCACCTCCGACGGGGGGGGCGGATACGCAGTATTTT. Translation: CASSPPTGGADTQYF.

This chain links TRBV11-2 with TRBJ2-3; maybe TRBD1 (6 bases). The germline V gene encodes CDR1 SGHAT and CDR2 FQNNGV. The V and J ends lost 5 bases and 2 bases respectively, with 17 bases between them. The CDR3 spans 16 residues. The CDR3 loop is CASSLRQDPFTDTQYF. CDR3 nucleotides: TGTGCCAGCAGCCTCCGACAGGACCCCTTCACAGATACGCAGTATTTT. Together with reference TRBV11-2 and TRBJ2-3, the CDR3 gives the full variable domain: EAGVAQSPRYKIIEKRQSVAFWCNPISGHATLYWYQQILGQGPKLLIQFQNNGVVDDSQLPKDRFSAERLKGVDSTLKIQPAKLEDSAVYLCASSLRQDPFTDTQYFGPGTRLTVL.